A single sample is the source of the 16 T cell receptor beta chains below, sequenced in a study of shared clonotypes between healthy human individuals. Assay used: immunoSEQ multiplex PCR; TCRdb lists only in-frame clones, some missing. The sample records around 1.6 million clones, around 98% being singletons. Sequenced sample: naive CD4+ T cells sorted from blood. Sample subset: CD45RA+ positively selected. Receptors were obtained from a man aged 25 to 40 in good health.

The V and J genes are TRBV2 and TRBJ2-7; TRBD2 matches 8 bases. The CDR3 totals 15 residues. V shed 4 bases and J 0 bases; nucleotides not matched to a gene: 5. Germline V gene lookup returns CDR1 SNHLY and CDR2 FYNNEI. The CDR3 DNA reads TGTGCCAGCAGTGCCCAAGCGGGAGCCTCCTACGAGCAGTACTTC. As protein: CASSAQAGASYEQYF.

The gene calls are TRBV27 and TRBJ1-1, with a possible D match to TRBD1 (6 bases). This CDR3 has 15 residues. Germline V gene data show CDR1 as MNHEY and CDR2 as SMNVEV (reference sequence). Trimming took 1 base from V and 0 from J, leaving 9 bases between them. DNA for the CDR3: TGTGCCAGCAGTTTATTAAACAGGGTGAACACTGAAGCTTTCTTT. Its translation: CASSLLNRVNTEAFF.

The chain links TRBV5-6 to TRBJ2-5, with a possible D match to TRBD1 (6 bases). Per germline, CDR1 SGHDT and CDR2 YYEEEE. The CDR3 runs 14 residues. Trimming left V 0 bases short and J 3 bases short, with 9 bases between. As DNA, the CDR3 is TGTGCCAGCAGCTTGGTGTCAGGGGAAGAGACCCAGTACTTC. Amino acids: CASSLVSGEETQYF.

The chain recombines TRBV18 with TRBJ1-5; D possibly corresponds to TRBD1 (6 bases). The CDR3 is 15 amino acids. V gave up 4 bases and J gave up 6 bases, with 16 bases separating them. CDR1 KGHSH and CDR2 LQKENI come from the germline V gene. Here the CDR3 reads CASSLHEGGGQPQHF. As DNA, the CDR3 is TGTGCCAGCTCACTTCACGAGGGGGGGGGTCAGCCCCAGCATTTT.

This chain connects TRBV13 to TRBJ2-3; 9 nucleotides match TRBD1. Germline V gene data show CDR1 as PRHDT and CDR2 as FYEKMQ (reference sequence). This CDR3 region has 15 residues. With V trimmed by 5 bases and J by 3 bases, 6 bases remained unmatched. In DNA form, the CDR3 reads TGTGCCAGCAGCGGCGGGACAGGGAGGACAGATACGCAGTATTTT. This sequence encodes CASSGGTGRTDTQYF.

This chain links TRBV19 with TRBJ1-2; D possibly corresponds to TRBD1 (5 bases). Deletions cut 7 bases from V and 6 bases from J, with 24 bases between. CDR1 LNHDA and CDR2 SQIVND come from the germline V gene (reference sequence). The CDR3 is made up of 16 amino acids. The CDR3 DNA reads as TGTGCCAGTACCCCATTTACCGGGGGAGGTCGGAATGGCTACACCTTC. Translated, it gives CASTPFTGGGRNGYTF.

The chain couples TRBV18 to TRBJ1-1, with TRBD1 as a possible D gene (6 bases). The germline V gene has CDR1 KGHSH and CDR2 LQKENI. The ends were cut back, 4 bases at V and 5 bases at J, with 8 bases in the middle. CDR3 length: 12 amino acids. CDR3 amino acids: CASSLDRTEAFF. In DNA form, the CDR3 reads TGTGCCAGCTCACTGGACAGAACTGAAGCTTTCTTT.

V gene TRBV5-5 combines with J gene TRBJ2-7, with 9 nucleotides matching TRBD1. There are 15 residues in the CDR3. V lost 0 bases, J lost 4 bases, and 5 bases stayed unmatched. Germline CDR1 reads SGHKS; CDR2 reads YYEKEE (reference sequence). The CDR3 coding sequence is TGTGCCAGCAGCTTGGAGACAGGGGGTTTTTACGAGCAGTACTTC. Its protein product is CASSLETGGFYEQYF.

The chain is built from TRBV2 and TRBJ2-7; the D is unclear. There are 15 residues in the CDR3. V was shortened by 3 bases and J by 2 bases, with 14 bases between the two germline ends. Germline assignment: CDR1 SNHLY and CDR2 FYNNEI. The CDR3 DNA reads TGTGCCAGCAGTGATTCAAGGGCGATGGCCTACGAGCAGTACTTC. Translating it yields CASSDSRAMAYEQYF.

V and J are TRBV2 and TRBJ1-2; D uncertain. With 2 bases removed from V and 5 bases from J, the gap between germline ends came to 3 bases. This CDR3 region has 11 residues. From germline, CDR1 is SNHLY and CDR2 FYNNEI. CDR3 nucleotide sequence: TGTGCCAGCAGTGAACAATATGGCTACACCTTC. Encoded protein: CASSEQYGYTF.

V and J are TRBV5-1 and TRBJ2-7; 12 nucleotides match TRBD1. The CDR3 covers 15 residues. Germline CDR1 reads SGHRS; CDR2 reads YFSETQ. The junction had 3 bases not matched to a gene; V was cut back by 4 bases and J by 1 base. The CDR3 sequence: CASSEGQGASYEQYF. Written as DNA, the CDR3 is TGCGCCAGCAGCGAGGGACAGGGGGCTTCCTACGAGCAGTACTTC.

This chain joins TRBV5-4 and TRBJ1-2, with unresolved D. V shed 4 bases and J shed 6 bases, with 13 bases lying between them. From germline, CDR1 is SGHNT and CDR2 YYREEE (reference sequence). The CDR3 runs to 13 residues. CDR3 in amino acids: CASSGIGGNGYTF. CDR3 DNA: TGTGCCAGCAGCGGGATAGGAGGAAATGGCTACACCTTC.

V usage is TRBV19 and J usage is TRBJ2-2; D is possibly TRBD2 (6 bases). Germline V gives CDR1 LNHDA, CDR2 SQIVND (reference sequence). Trimming pared 6 bases from V and 6 bases from J, leaving 14 bases between. The CDR3 consists of 14 residues. In nucleotides, the CDR3 is TGTGCCAGTAGATCGGGGCGGAGGGCCGGGGAGCTGTTTTTT. Protein sequence: CASRSGRRAGELFF.

About this clone: The same CDR3 also results from other DNA sequences found in this sample. This chain connects TRBV9 to TRBJ2-2; tentative D call: TRBD1 (5 bases). This CDR3 region has 16 residues. Trimming left V 0 bases short and J 0 bases short, with 9 bases between. CDR1 SGDLS and CDR2 YYNGEE come from the germline V gene. The CDR3 region is CASSVASGTNTGELFF. The CDR3 DNA is TGTGCCAGCAGCGTAGCCTCAGGGACGAACACCGGGGAGCTGTTTTTT.

The gene calls are TRBV15 and TRBJ2-4; D unclear. The CDR3 has 14 amino acids. Trimming shortened V by 3 bases and J by 0 bases, and 6 bases separated the two germline ends. Germline values: CDR1 LNHNV, CDR2 YYDKDF (reference sequence). The chain's CDR3 is CATSSRLAKNIQYF. The DNA of the CDR3 is TGTGCCACCAGCAGTCGGTTAGCCAAAAACATTCAGTACTTC.

The chain has TRBV6-1 and TRBJ2-2; 8 nucleotides agree with TRBD1. The CDR3 has 15 amino acids. Germline CDR1 MNHNS, CDR2 SASEGT. With V trimmed by 6 bases and J by 5 bases, 8 bases remained unmatched. CDR3 sequence reads: CASRVGQGLTGELFF. CDR3 DNA: TGTGCCAGCAGAGTAGGACAGGGCCTTACCGGGGAGCTGTTTTTT.